A single sample gave rise to the 10 T cell receptor beta chains below, sequenced in a study of metastatic and nonmetastatic thyroid tumors. Every patient was untreated before thyroid surgery. TCRdb recomputed clones from the PCR reads via MiXCR. This table has 25,000 to 35,000 clones, 3.5% to 5% appearing once. Sequenced material: blood. These receptors all come from a female donor with papillary thyroid cancer or a benign thyroid nodule (not recorded which). Some clones in this sample may be carry-over from other donors' samples.

This clone was found a few times. V is TRBV28 and J is TRBJ2-7, with D perhaps TRBD2 (7 bases). CDR1 and CDR2 (germline): MDHEN, SYDVKM. The CDR3 spans 16 residues. V dropped 4 bases and J dropped 1 base, with 17 bases sitting between them. CDR3 bases: TGTGCCAGCAGTTCCCCGGGGGGCGCGAAGTCCTACGAGCAGTACTTC. It is translated as CASSSPGGAKSYEQYF.

In its sample, this clone ranks as medium-sized. This chain connects TRBV6-5 to TRBJ2-7; maybe TRBD2 (5 bases). Between the trimmed V and J ends, which lost 2 bases and 3 bases, there was a span of 11 bases. Per the germline V gene, CDR1 is MNHEY and CDR2 is SVGAGI. This CDR3 is built from 14 residues. In DNA, the CDR3 is TGTGCCAGCAGTTACGATACAACTAGCTACGAGCAGTACTTC. Translated, it gives CASSYDTTSYEQYF.

Points on this clone: Germline is not matched at one junction end, which may reflect a read error. V gene TRBV6-1 combines with J gene TRBJ2-1; 7 bases align to TRBD1. This CDR3 contains 13 residues. The V gene's germline CDR1 is MNHNS and CDR2 SASEGT. The CDR3 nucleotides are TGTGCCAGCAGTGAGGGGACAGTAAATGATCAGTTCTTC. Its protein is CASSEGTVNDQFF.

This clone has just a few counts. This chain connects TRBV12-3 or TRBV12-4 to TRBJ2-2; TRBD2 matches at 13 bases. Trimming at V came to 4 bases and at J to 5 bases, leaving 7 bases not matched to a gene. CDR3 size: 17 residues. CDR3 region: CASSSLGLAGVTGELFF. The CDR3, as DNA: TGTGCCAGCAGTTCCCTTGGACTAGCGGGAGTGACCGGGGAGCTGTTTTTT.

This rearrangement joins TRBV20-1 to TRBJ1-1; 8 bases map to TRBD1. CDR1 and CDR2 from the germline V gene are DFQATT and SNEGSKA (reference sequence). This CDR3 is built from 14 residues. V lost 0 bases, J lost 4 bases, and 4 bases stayed unmatched. The CDR3 nucleotides are TGCAGTGCTAGAGAGACAGGGGATATCACTGAAGCTTTCTTT. This codes for CSARETGDITEAFF.

This clone is judged medium-sized (0.01 to 0.1%). This rearrangement joins TRBV12-3 or TRBV12-4 to TRBJ2-7; D may be TRBD1 (5 bases). CDR3 length equals 14 residues. Trimming stripped 3 bases from V and 2 bases from J, with 11 bases between. The CDR3: CASSFFRAPYEQYF. CDR3 nucleotides: TGTGCCAGCAGTTTTTTCAGGGCTCCCTACGAGCAGTACTTC.

By share, this clone counts as medium-sized. The chain recombines TRBV6-1 with TRBJ2-7; D may be TRBD2 (6 bases). Germline loops: CDR1 MNHNS, CDR2 SASEGT. V was trimmed by 5 bases and J by 0 bases, leaving 14 bases between them. There are 15 residues in the CDR3. The CDR3 loop reads CASSYRGRSSYEQYF. CDR3 DNA: TGTGCCAGCAGTTACCGTGGGAGGAGCTCCTACGAGCAGTACTTC.

The V and J genes are TRBV28 and TRBJ1-2, with 8 bases fitting TRBD1. This CDR3 region has 15 residues. Trimming took 8 bases from V and 5 from J; bases not matched to a gene: 13. Germline V gives CDR1 MDHEN, CDR2 SYDVKM. CDR3 region: CASDSRGRLGYGYTF. For the CDR3, the DNA is TGTGCCAGCGACAGCAGGGGGCGCCTCGGATATGGCTACACCTTC.

This chain uses TRBV29-1 with TRBJ1-2; weak D call: TRBD1 (5 bases). The CDR3 consists of 12 residues. V was cut by 6 bases and J by 4 bases, with 12 bases left in between. Germline V lookup: CDR1 SQVTM, CDR2 ANQGSEA. CDR3 residues: CSVADSFYGYTF. In nucleotides, the CDR3 is TGCAGCGTCGCAGACAGTTTCTATGGCTACACCTTC.

This clone was seen many times. This rearrangement joins TRBV19 to TRBJ1-5, with 8 bases identical to TRBD1. The V and J ends lost 2 bases and 5 bases, in that order; junction bases with no gene match: 5. Germline values: CDR1 LNHDA, CDR2 SQIVND (reference sequence). The CDR3 is made up of 15 amino acids. The CDR3 DNA reads TGTGCCAGTAGTATATCTCAGGGGGCATATCAGCCCCAGCATTTT. Its protein product is CASSISQGAYQPQHF. Based on the CDR3 plus reference TRBV19 and TRBJ1-5, the full variable domain is DGGITQSPKYLFRKEGQNVTLSCEQNLNHDAMYWYRQDPGQGLRLIYYSQIVNDFQKGDIAEGYSVSREKKESFPLTVTSAQKNPTAFYLCASSISQGAYQPQHFGDGTRLSIL.